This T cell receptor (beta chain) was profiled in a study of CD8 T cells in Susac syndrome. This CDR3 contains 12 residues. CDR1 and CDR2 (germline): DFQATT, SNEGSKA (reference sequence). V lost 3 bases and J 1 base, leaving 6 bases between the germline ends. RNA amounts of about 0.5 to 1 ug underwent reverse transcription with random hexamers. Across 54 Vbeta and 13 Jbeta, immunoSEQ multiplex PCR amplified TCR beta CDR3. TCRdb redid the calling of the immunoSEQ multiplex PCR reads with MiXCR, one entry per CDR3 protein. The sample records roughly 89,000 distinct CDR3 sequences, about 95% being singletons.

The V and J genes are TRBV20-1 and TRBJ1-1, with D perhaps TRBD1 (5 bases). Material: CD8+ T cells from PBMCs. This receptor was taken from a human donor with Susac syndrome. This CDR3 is CSASGGNTEAFF. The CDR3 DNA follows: TGCAGTGCTAGTGGGGGGAACACTGAAGCTTTCTTT.